The clone carrying this T cell receptor (beta chain) was seen only once. The record originates from a study of blood T cell repertoires in COVID-19. Clones were read by immunoSEQ multiplex PCR, and TCRdb kept only the in-frame ones, dropping some. The sample holds tens of thousands of clones, around 88% seen once. There are 18 residues in the CDR3. The V gene's germline CDR1 is SGHTA and CDR2 FQGNSA. The trim removed 5 bases at V and 0 bases at J, leaving 9 bases unmatched. The V call is TRBV7-2, the J call TRBJ1-4, with 10 bases matching TRBD1. The specimen was peripheral blood. This receptor was obtained from a human donor in a cohort sampled during active COVID-19. The CDR3 is CASSPRTGGYATNEKLFF. The CDR3 bases are TGTGCCAGCAGCCCACGGACAGGGGGTTACGCAACTAATGAAAAACTGTTTTTT.